This T cell receptor (beta chain) was sequenced in a study of blood T cell repertoires in COVID-19. The germline V gene encodes CDR1 GTSNPN and CDR2 SVGIG (reference sequence). Trimming took 2 bases from V and 5 from J, leaving 9 bases between them. CDR3 size: 12 residues. Some clones are missing from TCRdb's copy, which holds only in-frame ones; the method was immunoSEQ multiplex PCR. This sample yields hundreds of thousands of clones, of which around 85% are seen a single time; over 2% belongs to the top ten. The TCR sequence derives from a man younger than 40 who had recovered from COVID-19. The sample was PBMCs or T cells enriched from blood (not recorded which). V usage is TRBV30 and J usage is TRBJ1-2; no reliable D call. As DNA, the CDR3 is TGTGCCTGGAGTCCCGGGATTTATGGCTACACCTTC. Translated, it gives CAWSPGIYGYTF.